This TCR beta chain was obtained from a study of CD8 T cells in ankylosing spondylitis (dated by TCRdb to about 2017). Regarding the study in general: The study profiled T cell receptor beta repertoires in healthy donors and ankylosing spondylitis patients to find disease-linked TCR variants. The full study cohort was made up of approximately 24 ankylosing spondylitis patients and roughly 100 healthy donors. Peripheral blood was sampled, and synovial fluid was also collected from ankylosing spondylitis patients.

The CDR1 and CDR2 encoded by the germline V gene are SGHRS and YFSETQ. The CDR3 holds 13 amino acids from the cysteine to the phenylalanine. The retained sequence is limited to the CDR3, 39 bases, with the frame set at the first base. Trimming at the junction amounts to 3 bases on V and 0 bases on J, and the germline ends lie 6 bases apart. This sample was sequenced with an Illumina HiSeq 2500. Quantitative 5'-RACE with molecular barcodes was used to prepare TCR beta libraries. The original pipeline was this. A new computational method based on a probabilistic model of VDJ rearrangement was used to identify disease-linked TCR variants. In-frame beta chains were kept once TCRdb had trimmed the public reads at Q25 with fastp and called clones with MiXCR. Records with the same CDR3 protein are collapsed into one entry carrying the most frequent genes and DNA. The V and J calls were determined by TCRdb, not by the authors. The sample table contains about 130,000 distinct CDR3 sequences; only one count was recorded for 6.5% to 9% of them. The ten largest clones represent 9% to 15% of the sample.

The paper as a whole reports these results and caveats: A CD8+ phenotype was shown by the disease-linked clones, which were found at relatively low frequencies in peripheral blood. The disease-linked clones were reported as significantly enriched in matched synovial fluid samples from ankylosing spondylitis patients. Blood from ankylosing spondylitis patients appeared to be characterized by a TCR beta motif made up of seven or eight highly homologous amino acid variants. Some TCR beta motif variants had previously been reported in synovial fluid and blood of reactive arthritis patients, which suggested common disease-initiation mechanisms.

This clonotype was seen ten or more times. Its antigen remains unidentified. Base qualities were left out, and no much larger clone turns up one base away. In this chain, TRBV5-1 is recombined with TRBJ1-1; no D gene can be assigned with confidence. The clonotype comes from a male donor with ankylosing spondylitis or in good health (not recorded which). The specimen sequenced was blood, either unsorted or a sorted T cell fraction (not recorded which). The nucleotides are TGCGCCAGCAGCTCGGTTGTGAACACTGAAGCTTTCTTT. This sequence encodes CASSSVVNTEAFF. The reference TRBV5-1 and TRBJ1-1 proteins fill in what lies around the CDR3, so the full variable domain reads KAGVTQTPRYLIKTRGQQVTLSCSPISGHRSVSWYQQTPGQGLQFLFEYFSETQRNKGNFPGRFSGRQFSNSRSEMNVSTLELGDSALYLCASSSVVNTEAFFGQGTRLTVV.